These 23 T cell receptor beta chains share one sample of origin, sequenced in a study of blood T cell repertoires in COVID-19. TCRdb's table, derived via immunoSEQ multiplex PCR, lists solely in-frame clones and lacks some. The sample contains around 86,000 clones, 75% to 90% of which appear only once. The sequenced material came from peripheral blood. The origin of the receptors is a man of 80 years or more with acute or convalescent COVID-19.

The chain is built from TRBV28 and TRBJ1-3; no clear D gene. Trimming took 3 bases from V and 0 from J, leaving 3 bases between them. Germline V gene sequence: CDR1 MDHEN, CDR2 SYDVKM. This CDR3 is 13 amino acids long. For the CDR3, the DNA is TGTGCCAGCAGTTTCGGCTCTGGAAACACCATATATTTT. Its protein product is CASSFGSGNTIYF.

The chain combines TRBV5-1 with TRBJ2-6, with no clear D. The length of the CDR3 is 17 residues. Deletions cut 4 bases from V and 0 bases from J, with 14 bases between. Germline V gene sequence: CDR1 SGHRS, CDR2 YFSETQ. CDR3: CASSQAQALSGANVLTF. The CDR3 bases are TGCGCCAGCAGCCAAGCCCAAGCCCTCTCTGGGGCCAACGTCCTGACTTTC.

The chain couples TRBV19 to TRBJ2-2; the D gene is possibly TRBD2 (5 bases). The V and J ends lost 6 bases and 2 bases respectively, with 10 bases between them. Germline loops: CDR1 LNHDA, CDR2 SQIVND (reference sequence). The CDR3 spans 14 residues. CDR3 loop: CASSGVRNTGELFF. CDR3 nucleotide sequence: TGTGCCAGTAGCGGGGTACGAAACACCGGGGAGCTGTTTTTT.

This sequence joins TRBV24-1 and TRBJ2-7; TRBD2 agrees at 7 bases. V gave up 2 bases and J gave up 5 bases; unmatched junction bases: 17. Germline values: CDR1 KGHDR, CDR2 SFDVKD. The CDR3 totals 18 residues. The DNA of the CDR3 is TGTGCCACCAGTGATTCTTACGGCGGGAGTTCTCGTAGCCACGAGCAGTACTTC. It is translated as CATSDSYGGSSRSHEQYF.

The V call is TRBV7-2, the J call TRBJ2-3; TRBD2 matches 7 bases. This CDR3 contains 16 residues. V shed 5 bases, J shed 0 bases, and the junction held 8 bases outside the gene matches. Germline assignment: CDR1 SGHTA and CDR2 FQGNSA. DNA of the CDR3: TGTGCCAGCAGCCCTAGCGGACCGACAAGCACAGATACGCAGTATTTT. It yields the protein CASSPSGPTSTDTQYF.

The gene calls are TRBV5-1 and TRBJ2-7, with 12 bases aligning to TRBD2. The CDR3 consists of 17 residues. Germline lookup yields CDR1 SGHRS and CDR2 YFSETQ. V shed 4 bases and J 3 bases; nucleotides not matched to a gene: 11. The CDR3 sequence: CASSLGLAGRTDYEQYF. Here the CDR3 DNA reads TGCGCCAGCAGCCTCGGACTAGCGGGACGAACGGACTACGAGCAGTACTTC.

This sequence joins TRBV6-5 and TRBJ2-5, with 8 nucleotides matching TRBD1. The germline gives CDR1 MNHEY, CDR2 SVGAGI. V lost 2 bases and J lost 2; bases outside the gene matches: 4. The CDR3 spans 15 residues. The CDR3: CASSYARDRQETQYF. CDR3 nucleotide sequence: TGTGCCAGCAGTTACGCCCGGGACAGGCAAGAGACCCAGTACTTC.

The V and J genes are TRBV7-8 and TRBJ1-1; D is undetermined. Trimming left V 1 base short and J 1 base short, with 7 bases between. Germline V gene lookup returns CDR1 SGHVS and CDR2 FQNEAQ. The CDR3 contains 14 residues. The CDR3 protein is CASSLGQTNTEAFF. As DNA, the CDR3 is TGTGCCAGCAGCTTAGGACAAACGAACACTGAAGCTTTCTTT.

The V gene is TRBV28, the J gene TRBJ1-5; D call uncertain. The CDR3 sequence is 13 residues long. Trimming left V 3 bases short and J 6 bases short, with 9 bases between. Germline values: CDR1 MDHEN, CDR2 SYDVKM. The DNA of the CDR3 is TGTGCCAGCAGTTTTACAGAGCCTCAGCCCCAGCATTTT. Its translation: CASSFTEPQPQHF.

CDR3: CASGNGINNEQFF. The DNA of the CDR3 is TGTGCCAGCGGTAACGGGATAAACAATGAGCAGTTCTTC. V is TRBV27 and J is TRBJ2-1; D possibly corresponds to TRBD2 (5 bases). Looked up from germline, CDR1 is MNHEY and CDR2 is SMNVEV (reference sequence). V was pared by 8 bases and J by 5 bases, with 13 bases between. The CDR3 consists of 13 residues.

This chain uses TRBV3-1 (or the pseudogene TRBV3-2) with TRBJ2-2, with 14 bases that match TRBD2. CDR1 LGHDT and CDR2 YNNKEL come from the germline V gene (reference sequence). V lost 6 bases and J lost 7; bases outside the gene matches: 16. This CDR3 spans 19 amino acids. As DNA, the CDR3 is TGTGCCAGCAGTCACTGCAGGACTAGCGGGGGGTTTTTCCACGGGGAGCTGTTTTTT. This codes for CASSHCRTSGGFFHGELFF.

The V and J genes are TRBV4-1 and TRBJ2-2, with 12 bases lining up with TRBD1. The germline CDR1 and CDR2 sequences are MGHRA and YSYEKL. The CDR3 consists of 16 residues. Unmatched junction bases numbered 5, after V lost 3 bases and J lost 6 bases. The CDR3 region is CASSHGDRGRPGELFF. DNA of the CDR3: TGCGCCAGCAGCCATGGGGACAGGGGGCGACCCGGGGAGCTGTTTTTT.

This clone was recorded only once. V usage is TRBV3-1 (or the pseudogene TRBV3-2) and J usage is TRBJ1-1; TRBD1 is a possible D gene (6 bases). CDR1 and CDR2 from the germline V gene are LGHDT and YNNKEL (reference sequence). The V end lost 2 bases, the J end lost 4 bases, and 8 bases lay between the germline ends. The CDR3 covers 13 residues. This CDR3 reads CASSQKGGTEAFF. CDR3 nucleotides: TGTGCCAGCAGCCAAAAAGGGGGCACTGAAGCTTTCTTT.

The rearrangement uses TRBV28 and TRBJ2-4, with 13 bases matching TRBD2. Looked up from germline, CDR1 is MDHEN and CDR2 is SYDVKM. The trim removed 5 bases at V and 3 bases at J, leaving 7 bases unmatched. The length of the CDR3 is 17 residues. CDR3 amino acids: CASSETSGRRVKNIQYF. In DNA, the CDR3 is TGTGCCAGCAGTGAGACTAGCGGGAGGAGAGTCAAAAACATTCAGTACTTC.

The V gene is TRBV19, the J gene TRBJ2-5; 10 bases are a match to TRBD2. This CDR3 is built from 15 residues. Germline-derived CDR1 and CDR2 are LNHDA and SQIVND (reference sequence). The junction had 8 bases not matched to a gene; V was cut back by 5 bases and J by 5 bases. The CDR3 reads CASSGLAGVRETQYF. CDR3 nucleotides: TGTGCCAGTAGTGGGCTAGCGGGAGTTCGGGAGACCCAGTACTTC.

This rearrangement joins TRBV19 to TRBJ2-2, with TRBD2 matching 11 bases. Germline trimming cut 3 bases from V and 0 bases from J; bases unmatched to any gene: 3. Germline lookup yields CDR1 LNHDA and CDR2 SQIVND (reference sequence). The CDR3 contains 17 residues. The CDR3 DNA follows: TGTGCCAGTAGTATGCCTAGCGGGAGGACGAACACCGGGGAGCTGTTTTTT. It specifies CASSMPSGRTNTGELFF.

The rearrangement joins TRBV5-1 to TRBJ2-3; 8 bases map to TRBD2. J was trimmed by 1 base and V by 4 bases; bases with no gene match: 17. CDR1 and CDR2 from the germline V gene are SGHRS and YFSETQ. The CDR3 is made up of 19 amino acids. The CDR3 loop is CASSPGGGRTWRGTDTQYF. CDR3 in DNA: TGCGCCAGCAGCCCGGGGGGCGGGAGGACCTGGAGGGGCACAGATACGCAGTATTTT.

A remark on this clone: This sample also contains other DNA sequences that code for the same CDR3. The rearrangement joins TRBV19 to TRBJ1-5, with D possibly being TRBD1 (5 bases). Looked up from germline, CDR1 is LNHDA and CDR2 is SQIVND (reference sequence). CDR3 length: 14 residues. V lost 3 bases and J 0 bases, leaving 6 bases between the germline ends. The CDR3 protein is CASSMGGSNQPQHF. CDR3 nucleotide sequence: TGTGCCAGTAGTATGGGGGGTAGCAATCAGCCCCAGCATTTT.

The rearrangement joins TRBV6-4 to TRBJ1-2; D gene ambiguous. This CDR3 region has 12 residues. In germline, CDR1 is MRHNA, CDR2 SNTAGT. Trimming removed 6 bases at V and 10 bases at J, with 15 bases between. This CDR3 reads CASRSDSDYYTF. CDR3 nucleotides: TGTGCCAGCAGATCCGACTCTGATTACTACACCTTC.

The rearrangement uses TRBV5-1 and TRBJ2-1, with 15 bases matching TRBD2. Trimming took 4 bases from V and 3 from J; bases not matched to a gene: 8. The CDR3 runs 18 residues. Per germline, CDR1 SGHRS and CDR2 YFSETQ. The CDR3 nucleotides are TGCGCCAGCAGCCAAGGACTAGCGGGAGGGTATGGCTACAATGAGCAGTTCTTC. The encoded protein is CASSQGLAGGYGYNEQFF.

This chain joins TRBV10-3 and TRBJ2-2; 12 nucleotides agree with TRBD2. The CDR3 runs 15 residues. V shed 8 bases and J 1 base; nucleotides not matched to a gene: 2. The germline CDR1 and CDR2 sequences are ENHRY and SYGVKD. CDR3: CAIQGLAGNTGELFF. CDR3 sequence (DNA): TGTGCCATCCAGGGACTAGCGGGGAACACCGGGGAGCTGTTTTTT.

The CDR3 reads CASKRTSGRFSSYNEQFF. CDR3 in DNA: TGTGCCAGCAAAAGGACTAGCGGGAGGTTTTCATCCTACAATGAGCAGTTCTTC. The rearrangement joins TRBV5-4 to TRBJ2-1, with 14 bases that match TRBD2. CDR3 length: 18 amino acids. Germline V gene data show CDR1 as SGHNT and CDR2 as YYREEE (reference sequence). V shed 6 bases, J shed 1 base, and the junction held 9 bases outside the gene matches.

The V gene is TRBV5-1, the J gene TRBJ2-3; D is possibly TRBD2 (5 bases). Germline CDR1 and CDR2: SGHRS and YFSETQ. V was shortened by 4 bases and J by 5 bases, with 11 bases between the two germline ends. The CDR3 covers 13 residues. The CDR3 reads CASSREGKDTQYF. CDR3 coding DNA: TGCGCCAGCAGCAGAGAGGGTAAAGATACGCAGTATTTT.